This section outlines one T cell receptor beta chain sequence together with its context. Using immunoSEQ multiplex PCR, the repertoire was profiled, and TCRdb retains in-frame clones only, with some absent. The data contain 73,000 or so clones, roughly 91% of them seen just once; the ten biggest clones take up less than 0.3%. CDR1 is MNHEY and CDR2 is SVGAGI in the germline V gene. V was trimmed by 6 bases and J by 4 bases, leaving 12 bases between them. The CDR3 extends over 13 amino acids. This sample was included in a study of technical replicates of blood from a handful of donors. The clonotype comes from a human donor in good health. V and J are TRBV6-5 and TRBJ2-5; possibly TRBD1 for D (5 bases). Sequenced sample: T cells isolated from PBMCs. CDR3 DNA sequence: TGTGCCAGCAGGGATTGGACAATAGAGACCCAGTACTTC. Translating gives CASRDWTIETQYF.